Shown below are 3 T cell receptor beta chains from a single sample sequenced in a study of T cell responses to AZD1222 COVID-19 vaccine. Using immunoSEQ multiplex PCR, the repertoire was profiled, and TCRdb retains in-frame clones only, with some absent. This sample has roughly 120,000 clones, with around 86% found just once. The specimen comprised peripheral blood, sampled on day 0 of AZD1222 vaccination. These receptors originate from an adult in good health.

V is TRBV5-4 and J is TRBJ1-2; 9 nucleotides match TRBD1. This CDR3 has 15 amino acids. Germline CDR1 reads SGHNT; CDR2 reads YYREEE (reference sequence). Germline trimming cut 4 bases from V and 3 bases from J; bases unmatched to any gene: 7. DNA for the CDR3: TGTGCCAGCAGCACACCACAGGGGGCTGACTATGGCTACACCTTC. This encodes CASSTPQGADYGYTF.

The chain uses TRBV15 and TRBJ1-1, with 12 bases identical to TRBD1. With V trimmed by 4 bases and J by 4 bases, 7 bases remained unmatched. Germline values: CDR1 LNHNV, CDR2 YYDKDF (reference sequence). This CDR3 contains 16 residues. Written as DNA, the CDR3 is TGTGCCACCAGCATAGGGACAGGGGGCCTCCCCACTGAAGCTTTCTTT. This sequence encodes CATSIGTGGLPTEAFF.

The chain uses TRBV4-3 and TRBJ2-1; 7 bases match TRBD2. V lost 2 bases, J lost 10 bases, and 5 bases stayed unmatched. In germline, CDR1 is LGHNA, CDR2 YSLEER. CDR3 length equals 13 residues. The CDR3 loop reads CASSQTTSREQFF. CDR3 nucleotides: TGCGCCAGCAGCCAAACGACTAGCCGGGAGCAGTTCTTC.